One sample yielded the 2 T cell receptor beta chains listed below, sequenced in a study of shared clonotypes between healthy human individuals. Naive CD8 cells, CD45RO-negative and positively selected for CCR7, excluded terminally differentiated effector memory CD45RA+ cells. This table comes from immunoSEQ multiplex PCR, and its TCRdb copy is limited to in-frame clones, with some not included. Found here are some 580,000 clones, 95% to 98% of them singletons; the top ten hold roughly 0.29%. Sequencing used naive CD8+ T cells sorted from blood. These receptors were obtained from a man under 40 in good health.

The chain combines TRBV6-5 with TRBJ1-5; D is ambiguous. The V gene's germline CDR1 is MNHEY and CDR2 SVGAGI. The CDR3 loop spans 13 amino acids. V lost 0 bases to trimming and J lost 6 bases, with 6 bases between them. The CDR3 reads CASSYSRAQPQHF. The CDR3 DNA is TGTGCCAGCAGTTACTCGAGAGCTCAGCCCCAGCATTTT.

The chain is built from TRBV5-6 and TRBJ1-2; possibly TRBD1 for D (6 bases). The CDR3 spans 18 residues. V gave up 1 base and J gave up 1 base, with 20 bases separating them. Germline CDR1 SGHDT, CDR2 YYEEEE. CDR3 nucleotides: TGTGCCAGCAGCTTGCAAACACAACAGGGCCGAGTTAACTATGGCTACACCTTC. Translated: CASSLQTQQGRVNYGYTF.